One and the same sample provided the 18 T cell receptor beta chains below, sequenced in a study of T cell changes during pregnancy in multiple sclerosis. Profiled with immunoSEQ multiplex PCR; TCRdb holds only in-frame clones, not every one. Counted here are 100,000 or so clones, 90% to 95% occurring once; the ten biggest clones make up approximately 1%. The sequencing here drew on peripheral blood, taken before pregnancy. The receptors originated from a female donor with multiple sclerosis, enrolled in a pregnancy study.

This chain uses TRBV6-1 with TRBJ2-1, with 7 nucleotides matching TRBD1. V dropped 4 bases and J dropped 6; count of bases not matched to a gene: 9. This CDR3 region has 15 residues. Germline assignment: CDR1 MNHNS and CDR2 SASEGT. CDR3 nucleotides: TGTGCCAGCAGTGCGGTGCGAACAGGGGCCAATGAGCAGTTCTTC. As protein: CASSAVRTGANEQFF.

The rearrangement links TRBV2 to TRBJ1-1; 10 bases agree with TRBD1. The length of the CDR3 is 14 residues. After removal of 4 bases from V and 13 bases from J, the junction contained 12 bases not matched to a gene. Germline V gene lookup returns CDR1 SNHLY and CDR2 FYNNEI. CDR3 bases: TGTGCCAGCAGTGGGGAGGGCTCCGGGACAGGGGATTTCTTT. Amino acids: CASSGEGSGTGDFF.

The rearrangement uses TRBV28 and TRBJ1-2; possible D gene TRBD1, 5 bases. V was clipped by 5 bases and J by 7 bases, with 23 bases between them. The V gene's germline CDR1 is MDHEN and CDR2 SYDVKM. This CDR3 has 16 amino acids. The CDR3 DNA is TGTGCCAGCAGTGCCTGGGGGGTGGCAGGGATGGGTGGCTACACCTTC. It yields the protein CASSAWGVAGMGGYTF.

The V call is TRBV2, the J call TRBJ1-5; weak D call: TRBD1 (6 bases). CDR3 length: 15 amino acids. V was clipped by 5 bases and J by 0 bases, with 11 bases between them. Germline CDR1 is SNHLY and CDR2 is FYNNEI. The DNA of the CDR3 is TGTGCCAGCAGTATAAGACAGGATAGCAATCAGCCCCAGCATTTT. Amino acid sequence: CASSIRQDSNQPQHF.

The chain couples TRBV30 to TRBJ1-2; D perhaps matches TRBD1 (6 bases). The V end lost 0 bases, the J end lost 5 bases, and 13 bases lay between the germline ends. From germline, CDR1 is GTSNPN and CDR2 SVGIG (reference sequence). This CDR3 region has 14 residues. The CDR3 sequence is CAWSVRGGQYGYTF. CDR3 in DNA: TGTGCCTGGAGTGTTAGAGGGGGTCAGTATGGCTACACCTTC.

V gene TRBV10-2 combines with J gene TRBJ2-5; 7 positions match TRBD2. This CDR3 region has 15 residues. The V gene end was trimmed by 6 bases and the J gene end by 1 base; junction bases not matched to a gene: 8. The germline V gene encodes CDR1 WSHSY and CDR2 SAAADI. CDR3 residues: CASSFYLAAQETQYF. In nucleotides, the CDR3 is TGCGCCAGCAGCTTTTATCTAGCGGCCCAAGAGACCCAGTACTTC.

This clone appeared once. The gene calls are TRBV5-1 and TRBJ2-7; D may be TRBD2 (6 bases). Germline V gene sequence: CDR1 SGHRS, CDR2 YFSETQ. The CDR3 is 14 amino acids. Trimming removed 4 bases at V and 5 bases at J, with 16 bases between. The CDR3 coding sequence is TGCGCCAGCAGCGCACGGCAGGGAGGCCACGAGCAGTACTTC. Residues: CASSARQGGHEQYF.

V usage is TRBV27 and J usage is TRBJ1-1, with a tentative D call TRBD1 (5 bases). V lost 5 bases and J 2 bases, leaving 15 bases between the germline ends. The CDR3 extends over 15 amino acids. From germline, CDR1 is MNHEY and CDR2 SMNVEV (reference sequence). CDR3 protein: CASSPPGRRNTEAFF. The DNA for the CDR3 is TGTGCCAGCAGTCCGCCAGGGCGGAGAAACACTGAAGCTTTCTTT.

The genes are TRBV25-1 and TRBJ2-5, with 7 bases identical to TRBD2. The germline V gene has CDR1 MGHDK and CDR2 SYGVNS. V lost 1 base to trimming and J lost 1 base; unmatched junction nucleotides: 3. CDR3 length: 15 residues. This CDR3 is CASSESGGSQETQYF. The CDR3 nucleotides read TGTGCCAGCAGTGAATCGGGAGGTTCCCAAGAGACCCAGTACTTC.

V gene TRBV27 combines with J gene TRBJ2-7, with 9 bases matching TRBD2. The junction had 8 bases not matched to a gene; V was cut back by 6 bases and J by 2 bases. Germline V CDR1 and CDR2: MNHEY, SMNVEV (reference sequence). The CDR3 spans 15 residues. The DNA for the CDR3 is TGTGCCAGCAGCCCATCAGCGGGAGGAACCTACGAGCAGTACTTC. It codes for CASSPSAGGTYEQYF.

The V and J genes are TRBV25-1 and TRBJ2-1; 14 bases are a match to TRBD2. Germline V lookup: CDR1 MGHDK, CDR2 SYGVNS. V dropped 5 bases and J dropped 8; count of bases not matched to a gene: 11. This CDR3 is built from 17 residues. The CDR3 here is CASSPPLTSGRDDEQFF. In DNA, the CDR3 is TGTGCCAGCAGTCCCCCCCTGACTAGCGGGAGGGACGATGAGCAGTTCTTC.

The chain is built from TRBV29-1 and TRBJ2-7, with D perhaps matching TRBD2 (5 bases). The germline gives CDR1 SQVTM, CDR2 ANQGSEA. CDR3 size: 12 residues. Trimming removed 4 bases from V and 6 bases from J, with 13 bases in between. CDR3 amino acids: CSVASSEGEQYF. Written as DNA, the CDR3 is TGCAGCGTTGCCTCCAGCGAGGGCGAGCAGTACTTC.

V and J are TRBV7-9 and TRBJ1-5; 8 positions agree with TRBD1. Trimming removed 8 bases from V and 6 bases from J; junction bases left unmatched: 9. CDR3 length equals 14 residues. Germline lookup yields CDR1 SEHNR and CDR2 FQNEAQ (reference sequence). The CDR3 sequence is CASGSDRGGQPQHF. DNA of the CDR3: TGTGCCAGCGGAAGCGACAGGGGAGGTCAGCCCCAGCATTTT.

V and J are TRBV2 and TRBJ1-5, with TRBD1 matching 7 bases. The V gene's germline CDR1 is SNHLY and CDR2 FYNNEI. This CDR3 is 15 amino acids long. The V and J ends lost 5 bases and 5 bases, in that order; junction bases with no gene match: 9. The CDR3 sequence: CASSPTGDDDQPQHF. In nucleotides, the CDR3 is TGTGCCAGCAGTCCTACAGGGGATGATGATCAGCCCCAGCATTTT.

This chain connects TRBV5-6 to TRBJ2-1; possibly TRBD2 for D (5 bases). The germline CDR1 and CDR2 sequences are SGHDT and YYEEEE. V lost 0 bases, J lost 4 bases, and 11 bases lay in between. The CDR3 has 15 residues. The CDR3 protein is CASSLAGNPYNEQFF. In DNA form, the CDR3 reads TGTGCCAGCAGCTTGGCCGGGAATCCTTACAATGAGCAGTTCTTC. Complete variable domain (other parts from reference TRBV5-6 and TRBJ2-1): DAGVTQSPTHLIKTRGQQVTLRCSPKSGHDTVSWYQQALGQGPQFIFQYYEEEERQRGNFPDRFSGHQFPNYSSELNVNALLLGDSALYLCASSLAGNPYNEQFFGPGTRLTVL.

The CDR3 nucleotides are TGTGCCAGCAGTTTATCGCCGGCTAACTATGGCTACACCTTC. It specifies CASSLSPANYGYTF. This chain connects TRBV27 to TRBJ1-2; the D is unclear. This CDR3 has 14 residues. Germline V lookup: CDR1 MNHEY, CDR2 SMNVEV (reference sequence). The V end was cut by 0 bases, the J end by 0 bases, with 5 bases between.

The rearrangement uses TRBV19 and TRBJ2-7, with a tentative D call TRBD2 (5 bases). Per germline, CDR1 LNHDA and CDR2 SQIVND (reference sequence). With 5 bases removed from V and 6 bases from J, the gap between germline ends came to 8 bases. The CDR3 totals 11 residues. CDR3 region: CASSFGVEQYF. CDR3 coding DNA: TGTGCCAGTAGTTTCGGGGTCGAGCAGTACTTC.

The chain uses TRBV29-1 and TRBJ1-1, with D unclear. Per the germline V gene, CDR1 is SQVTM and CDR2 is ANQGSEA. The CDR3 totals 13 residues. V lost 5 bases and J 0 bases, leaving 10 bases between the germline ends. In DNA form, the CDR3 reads TGCAGCGTTTTACAGTTCATGAACACTGAAGCTTTCTTT. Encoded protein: CSVLQFMNTEAFF.